This TCR beta chain was sequenced in a study of PD-L1 blockade in urothelial cancer. About the study: Between 0 and 3 prior chemotherapy regimens had been given to patients. Blood samples had a median of 141,255 T cells.

Regarding this clone: Its antigen is unidentified.

Overall study results and limits: Greater 3-week expansion of tumor-associated blood clones was recorded for durable-benefit patients.

The CDR3 has 16 amino acids. V lost 2 bases to trimming and J lost 4 bases, with 15 bases between them. Germline CDR1 reads SGDLS; CDR2 reads YYNGEE. Clones were sequenced by immunoSEQ multiplex PCR, and TCRdb holds only the in-frame ones, with some missing. The sample records 50,000 to 65,000 clones, roughly 86% being singletons. This specimen was PBMCs, taken around atezolizumab (anti-PD-L1) treatment. This chain uses TRBV9 with TRBJ2-2, with D unclear. The clonotype was recovered from a man aged 45-60 years with urothelial cancer. The chain's CDR3 is CASSVPGAAITGELFF. CDR3 coding DNA: TGTGCCAGCAGCGTTCCGGGTGCGGCCATCACCGGGGAGCTGTTTTTT.